The 10 T cell receptor beta chains below come from one sample, sequenced in a study of blood T cell repertoires in COVID-19. The assay was immunoSEQ multiplex PCR, and TCRdb's table has in-frame clones only and misses some. This table has around 250,000 clones, 65% to 85% appearing once. The sequenced material came from peripheral blood. These TCRs come from a woman aged 40 to 50 who had recovered from COVID-19.

The chain employs TRBV7-7 and TRBJ2-3; 8 nucleotides agree with TRBD2. V was clipped by 5 bases and J by 7 bases; unmatched bases: 5. The CDR3 is 13 residues long. The germline V gene encodes CDR1 SSHAT and CDR2 FNYEAQ (reference sequence). Here the CDR3 reads CASSESGGNTQYF. In DNA, the CDR3 is TGTGCCAGCAGCGAAAGCGGGGGCAATACGCAGTATTTT.

This chain joins TRBV2 and TRBJ1-1, with a tentative D call TRBD1 (5 bases). The CDR3 spans 13 residues. Germline loops: CDR1 SNHLY, CDR2 FYNNEI. Trimming cost V 6 bases and J 6 bases, with 14 bases left between them. The DNA of the CDR3 is TGTGCCAGCAGCGCCTCGGGGGGTGCTGAAGCTTTCTTT. Its translation: CASSASGGAEAFF.

The rearrangement links TRBV7-6 to TRBJ2-1, with D possibly matching TRBD1 (6 bases). Germline values: CDR1 SGHVS, CDR2 FNYEAQ. The CDR3 totals 15 residues. Between the trimmed V and J ends, which lost 8 bases and 4 bases, there was a span of 18 bases. The CDR3 spells CASAPGVGGYNEQFF. The CDR3, as DNA: TGTGCCAGCGCCCCAGGGGTTGGGGGTTACAATGAGCAGTTCTTC.

This chain links TRBV13 with TRBJ2-7; 8 bases map to TRBD1. The CDR3 is 14 amino acids. Germline trimming cut 5 bases from V and 4 bases from J; bases unmatched to any gene: 7. From germline, CDR1 is PRHDT and CDR2 FYEKMQ (reference sequence). In nucleotides, the CDR3 is TGTGCCAGCAGCCCTCAGGGGGCGTTTTACGAGCAGTACTTC. Residues: CASSPQGAFYEQYF.

The J gene is TRBJ2-6, the V gene TRBV6-5; D is undetermined. V gave up 2 bases and J gave up 7 bases, with 6 bases separating them. Germline lookup yields CDR1 MNHEY and CDR2 SVGAGI. The CDR3 has 13 residues. The CDR3 sequence: CASSYGLANVLTF. The DNA of the CDR3 is TGTGCCAGCAGTTACGGCCTTGCCAACGTCCTGACTTTC.

V gene TRBV5-1 combines with J gene TRBJ2-7; D not certain. The CDR3 has 12 amino acids. With 2 bases removed from V and 5 bases from J, the gap between germline ends came to 8 bases. Germline assignment: CDR1 SGHRS and CDR2 YFSETQ. The CDR3 region is CASSFSFHEQYF. The CDR3 nucleotides are TGCGCCAGCAGCTTTAGTTTCCACGAGCAGTACTTC.

The chain is built from TRBV7-6 and TRBJ2-5, with 9 bases identical to TRBD2. Germline values: CDR1 SGHVS, CDR2 FNYEAQ. V trimming: 8 bases; J trimming: 4 bases; junction bases outside the gene matches: 17. The CDR3 covers 17 residues. The CDR3, as DNA: TGTGCCAGCGGTCTCCCATTCGGGCTAGCGGGGACAGAGACCCAGTACTTC. Amino acid sequence: CASGLPFGLAGTETQYF. The whole variable domain, remainder taken from reference TRBV7-6 and TRBJ2-5, is GAGVSQSPRYKVTKRGQDVALRCDPISGHVSLYWYRQALGQGPEFLTYFNYEAQQDKSGLPNDRFSAERPEGSISTLTIQRTEQRDSAMYRCASGLPFGLAGTETQYFGPGTRLLVL.

The chain employs TRBV19 and TRBJ1-6; TRBD1 aligns across 12 bases. Germline V gene sequence: CDR1 LNHDA, CDR2 SQIVND (reference sequence). Unmatched junction bases numbered 8, after V lost 2 bases and J lost 9 bases. CDR3 size: 17 residues. The CDR3 spells CASSISRDRGLRSPLHF. The CDR3 coding sequence is TGTGCCAGTAGTATAAGCCGGGACAGGGGGCTTCGTTCACCCCTCCACTTT. Full variable domain (missing parts from reference TRBV19 and TRBJ1-6): DGGITQSPKYLFRKEGQNVTLSCEQNLNHDAMYWYRQDPGQGLRLIYYSQIVNDFQKGDIAEGYSVSREKKESFPLTVTSAQKNPTAFYLCASSISRDRGLRSPLHFGNGTRLTVT.

This chain links TRBV29-1 with TRBJ1-2, with 11 nucleotides matching TRBD1. Losses at the gene ends were 7 bases for V and 7 bases for J; bases not matched to a gene: 5. Looked up from germline, CDR1 is SQVTM and CDR2 is ANQGSEA. The CDR3 runs to 12 residues. The CDR3 region has the DNA TGCAGCGGGGGACAGGGGGAAGGTGGCTACACCTTC. This sequence encodes CSGGQGEGGYTF.

The chain links TRBV10-3 to TRBJ1-3, with 7 bases aligning to TRBD1. Germline assignment: CDR1 ENHRY and CDR2 SYGVKD. V trimming: 3 bases; J trimming: 5 bases; junction bases outside the gene matches: 4. This CDR3 is 14 amino acids long. The CDR3 region is CAISEEGGRNTIYF. CDR3 DNA: TGTGCCATCAGTGAAGAAGGGGGCAGAAACACCATATATTTT.